This TCR beta chain was identified during a study of blood T cell repertoires in COVID-19. Background on the study: Researchers got acute and convalescent COVID-19 samples from the United States, Italy and Spain. T cells, B-cell-depleted T cells, or PBMCs provided the cDNA or gDNA that served as material.

The V gene's germline CDR1 is MNHEY and CDR2 SVGEGT. V trimming: 4 bases; J trimming: 7 bases; junction bases outside the gene matches: 4. The CDR3 extends over 13 amino acids. This clone was counted only a few times. Original handling: Using reference gene primer amplification, nucleated cell counts were estimated. Measured with immunoSEQ multiplex PCR; TCRdb has only the in-frame clones, and not every one. That table is the source of V, J and clone size, and D and trimming were worked out from the DNA. The sample records 50,000 to 65,000 clones, approximately 84% being singletons. The chain is built from TRBV6-2 or TRBV6-3 and TRBJ1-5, with 7 bases that match TRBD1. The sequenced sample was peripheral blood. The origin of this receptor is a man aged 50-60 years with active COVID-19. CDR3 protein: CASSSQGWQPQHF. The DNA of the CDR3 is TGTGCCAGCAGTTCACAGGGGTGGCAGCCCCAGCATTTT.